The source of this T cell receptor (beta chain) is a study of T cells in Graves' hyperthyroidism and ophthalmopathy. Uncontrolled infection, other autoimmune disease, pregnancy or lactation excluded patients. Each diagnosis was grounded in clinical symptoms, serum thyroxine and TRAb, thyroid ultrasound, and orbital computed tomography. The germline V gene has CDR1 ENHRY and CDR2 SYGVKD. There are 12 residues in the CDR3. Regarding the study as a whole: The model foresaw ophthalmopathy a median roughly 6.5 months prior to onset. From stable hyperthyroidism, ophthalmopathy was set apart by a 13 V-J model.

As concerns this clonotype: Antigen specificity is unknown. This may come from a read error, since a much larger clone is one base off.

TCR beta CDR3 regions were amplified from RNA. The TCR CDR3 first-round RT-PCR relied on the HTBI primer set. Using its own MiXCR run on the multiplex PCR reads, TCRdb lists one record per CDR3 protein. The table has 660,000 or so distinct CDR3 sequences, about a fifth seen once; the top ten hold 34%. This clonotype originated in a man under 40 with Graves' ophthalmopathy. The V call is TRBV10-3, the J call TRBJ1-5, with D unresolved. Sequencing input: blood. DNA for the CDR3: TGTGCCATCGGTGAGCCTAACCAGCCCCAGCATTTT. Translation: CAIGEPNQPQHF.